This TCR beta chain was documented in a study of monozygotic twins with inflammatory bowel disease. Overall study results and limits: With others, IBD patients shared fewer clonotypes than healthy twins did, especially with disease activity. TCRbeta diversity (inverse Simpson) was lower in IBD patients than in healthy co-twins.

On this clonotype itself: Its antigen is still unknown.

CDR1 and CDR2 (germline): SGHTA, FQGNSA. CDR3 length: 14 residues. No sorting of T cells preceded isolation of total RNA from whole blood. One entry per CDR3 protein, without DNA, is what TCRdb gives after re-calling the 5' RACE reads. Its listing shows about 300,000 distinct CDR3 sequences. The sequence was collected from a human donor with ulcerative colitis or Crohn's disease, or a healthy co-twin of an affected twin (not recorded which). The rearrangement links TRBV7-2 to TRBJ2-7; TCRdb lists TRBD2, though no DNA is available to test this call. Sequenced: blood. This CDR3 is CASSARTSGYEQYF.